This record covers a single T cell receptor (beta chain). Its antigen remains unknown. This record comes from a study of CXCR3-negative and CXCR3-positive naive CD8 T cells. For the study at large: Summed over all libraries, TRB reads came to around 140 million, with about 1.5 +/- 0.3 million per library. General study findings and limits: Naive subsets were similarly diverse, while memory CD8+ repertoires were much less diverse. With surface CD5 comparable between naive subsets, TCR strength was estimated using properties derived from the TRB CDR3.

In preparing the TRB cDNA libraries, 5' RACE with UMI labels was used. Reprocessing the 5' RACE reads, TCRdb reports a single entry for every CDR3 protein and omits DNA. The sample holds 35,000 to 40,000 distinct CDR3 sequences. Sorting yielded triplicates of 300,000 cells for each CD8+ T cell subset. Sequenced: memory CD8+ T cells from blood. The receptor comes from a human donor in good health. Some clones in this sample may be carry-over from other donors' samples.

CDR3 sequence: CASLDRGSYNSPLHF. The chain links TRBV27 to TRBJ1-6. Germline values: CDR1 MNHEY, CDR2 SMNVEV (reference sequence). CDR3 size: 15 residues.